The clone carrying this T cell receptor (beta chain) has just a few counts. One entry per CDR3 protein results from TCRdb running MiXCR on the reads. The data show around 250,000 distinct CDR3 sequences, 15% to 20% seen once. The CDR3 consists of 14 residues. Germline CDR1 MDHEN, CDR2 SYDVKM. The V and J ends lost 3 bases and 6 bases, in that order; junction bases with no gene match: 5. The sample originates from a study of T cell repertoires in cytomegalovirus infection. This rearrangement joins TRBV28 to TRBJ1-5, with 7 bases fitting TRBD1. The TCR was taken from a human donor in good health (CMV status not recorded). Some clones in this sample may be carry-over from other donors' samples. Material for sequencing was CD8+ T cells from PBMCs. CDR3 sequence (DNA): TGTGCCAGCAGTTTCGTACAGGGGCGTCAGCCCCAGCATTTT. It is translated as CASSFVQGRQPQHF.